The rows below give T cell receptor beta chains drawn from one sample of a study of T cells in Graves' hyperthyroidism and ophthalmopathy. MiXCR, applied by TCRdb to the multiplex PCR reads, yields one record per CDR3 protein. The sample includes 370,000 or so distinct CDR3 sequences, approximately 25% of them seen just once. The sample comprised blood. These receptors came from a man over 45 with Graves' hyperthyroidism. The CDR3 runs from the conserved cysteine through the conserved F or W. The order of the fields is J gene, D gene, V gene, clone size, CDR3 DNA, CDR3 protein. D genes are given only for firm matches. Not all rows give a size; the values are once, few, many and, for expanded clones, a class.

J gene: TRBJ2-1; D gene: NA; V gene: TRBV2; clone size: many; CDR3 DNA: TGTGCCAGCAGTTCAGTTAGGGCTAGCCATGCCTACAATGAGCAGTTCTTC; CDR3 protein: CASSSVRASHAYNEQFF
J gene: TRBJ2-7; D gene: NA; V gene: TRBV11-1; clone size: many; CDR3 DNA: TGTGCCAGCTGCCATGAGCCGGGGAACGAGCAGTACTTC; CDR3 protein: CASCHEPGNEQYF
J gene: TRBJ2-1; D gene: NA; V gene: TRBV18; clone size: few; CDR3 DNA: TGTGCCAGCTCACCTTATCCGGATTCCTACAATGAGCAGTTCTTC; CDR3 protein: CASSPYPDSYNEQFF
J gene: TRBJ1-5; D gene: NA; V gene: TRBV6-9; clone size: NA; CDR3 DNA: TGTGCCAGCAGTTCGGACAGCCATCAGCCCCAGCATTTT; CDR3 protein: CASSSDSHQPQHF
J gene: TRBJ1-5; D gene: TRBD1; V gene: TRBV12-3/TRBV12-4; clone size: many; CDR3 DNA: TGTGCCAGCAAAGGGGACAGGGGACGAAATCAGCCCCAGCATTTT; CDR3 protein: CASKGDRGRNQPQHF
J gene: TRBJ1-1; D gene: NA; V gene: TRBV24-1; clone size: few; CDR3 DNA: TGTGCCACCAGTGATCCCCAGCTGGGAGCTTTCTTT; CDR3 protein: CATSDPQLGAFF
J gene: TRBJ1-6; D gene: NA; V gene: TRBV5-1; clone size: few; CDR3 DNA: TGTGCCAGCAGCTTAGAGGGCTCCTATAATTCACCCCTCCACTTT; CDR3 protein: CASSLEGSYNSPLHF
J gene: TRBJ1-1; D gene: TRBD1; V gene: TRBV5-1; clone size: NA; CDR3 DNA: TGCGCCAGCAGCTTGGGACAGGGGTTTTTGAACACTGAAGCTTTCTTT; CDR3 protein: CASSLGQGFLNTEAFF
J gene: TRBJ2-1; D gene: TRBD2; V gene: TRBV28; clone size: NA; CDR3 DNA: TGTGCCAGCAGTTTTAGCGGGAGGTACTACAATGAGCAGTTCTTC; CDR3 protein: CASSFSGRYYNEQFF
J gene: TRBJ2-2; D gene: NA; V gene: TRBV12-3/TRBV12-4; clone size: NA; CDR3 DNA: TGTGCCAGCAGTGATGATCGAGACACCGGGGAGCTGTTTTTT; CDR3 protein: CASSDDRDTGELFF
J gene: TRBJ2-7; D gene: TRBD2; V gene: TRBV7-9; clone size: NA; CDR3 DNA: TGTGCCAGCAGCTCAAACGCGGGAGCTAACGAGCAGTACTTC; CDR3 protein: CASSSNAGANEQYF
J gene: TRBJ1-2; D gene: TRBD1; V gene: TRBV6-1; clone size: NA; CDR3 DNA: TGTGCCAGCAGTGAAGCCGCAGGGGGCGCTTATGGCTACACCTTC; CDR3 protein: CASSEAAGGAYGYTF
J gene: TRBJ2-2; D gene: NA; V gene: TRBV19; clone size: NA; CDR3 DNA: TGTGCCAGTAGTAGTTTTACCGGGGAGCTGTTTTTT; CDR3 protein: CASSSFTGELFF
J gene: TRBJ2-2; D gene: TRBD1; V gene: TRBV12-3/TRBV12-4; clone size: NA; CDR3 DNA: TGTGCCAGCAGTTTTCGGACAGGGGCCGGAATAAACACCGGGGAGCTGTTTTTT; CDR3 protein: CASSFRTGAGINTGELFF
J gene: TRBJ2-1; D gene: NA; V gene: TRBV10-3; clone size: many; CDR3 DNA: TGTGCCATCAGTGCCGGGAGTGACGACAATGAGCAGTTCTTC; CDR3 protein: CAISAGSDDNEQFF
J gene: TRBJ2-2; D gene: NA; V gene: TRBV5-1; clone size: NA; CDR3 DNA: TGCGCCAGCAGCTCACAGGGAGGCACCGGGGAGCTGTTTTTT; CDR3 protein: CASSSQGGTGELFF
J gene: TRBJ1-1; D gene: NA; V gene: TRBV19; clone size: many; CDR3 DNA: TGTGCCAGTAGGCAGCGGAGTGAAAGCAAAGCTTTCTTT; CDR3 protein: CASRQRSESKAFF
J gene: TRBJ2-1; D gene: TRBD2; V gene: TRBV27; clone size: few; CDR3 DNA: TGTGCCGTGCTTAGCGGGACGGCAAGGGAGCAGTTCTTC; CDR3 protein: CAVLSGTAREQFF
J gene: TRBJ2-1; D gene: NA; V gene: TRBV9; clone size: NA; CDR3 DNA: TGTGCCAGCAGCCCAGGGACTCTGGGGTTCAATGAGCAGTTCTTC; CDR3 protein: CASSPGTLGFNEQFF
J gene: TRBJ1-2; D gene: TRBD1; V gene: TRBV5-5; clone size: NA; CDR3 DNA: TGTGCCAGCAGCGAAGGGACAGGGGGCGAATTTGGTGGCTACACCTTC; CDR3 protein: CASSEGTGGEFGGYTF
J gene: TRBJ2-7; D gene: TRBD1; V gene: TRBV7-9; clone size: many; CDR3 DNA: TGTGCCAGCAGCCGCGGGACAGGGTCTACGAAGTACTTC; CDR3 protein: CASSRGTGSTKYF
J gene: TRBJ2-3; D gene: TRBD1; V gene: TRBV6-1; clone size: many; CDR3 DNA: TGTGCCAGCAGGCGAGTACCGGACAGGGGGCGTACAGATACGCAGTATTTT; CDR3 protein: CASRRVPDRGRTDTQYF
J gene: TRBJ1-1; D gene: TRBD1; V gene: TRBV12-3/TRBV12-4; clone size: NA; CDR3 DNA: TGTGCCAGCTCAACGACAGGGGGCAAGGCTGAAGCTTTCTTT; CDR3 protein: CASSTTGGKAEAFF
J gene: TRBJ1-2; D gene: NA; V gene: TRBV7-9; clone size: NA; CDR3 DNA: TGTGCCAGCAGCTCCCAGTCCAGGGTGATCTATGGCTACACCTTC; CDR3 protein: CASSSQSRVIYGYTF
J gene: TRBJ1-2; D gene: TRBD1; V gene: TRBV5-1; clone size: NA; CDR3 DNA: TGCGCCAGCAGTATCTTAGGACAGGGGGCTTACGGCTACACCTTC; CDR3 protein: CASSILGQGAYGYTF